There are a few counts of the clone carrying this T cell receptor (beta chain). Healthy Caucasian individuals from Russia aged roughly 6 to 100 served as donors. The second PCR ran about 6 to 11 cycles with a sample-barcoded 5' primer and J-beta primers. Each of the cDNA molecules was tagged by a template-switch adaptor with 12 random nucleotides. TCRdb reprocessed the 5' RACE reads with MiXCR, giving one entry per CDR3 protein. The sample has around 800,000 distinct CDR3 sequences, more than 35% seen once. CDR1 SGHTA and CDR2 FQGNSA come from the germline V gene. V was pared by 5 bases and J by 5 bases, with 6 bases of the junction left unmatched. This CDR3 has 14 residues. This entry belongs to a study of blood T cells in healthy people across ages.

Sequenced sample: blood. The clonotype originates from a man older than 75 in good health. The chain employs TRBV7-2 and TRBJ1-5; TRBD1 matches at 7 bases. The CDR3 nucleotides are TGTGCCAGCAGCGCGGGACAGATCTATCAGCCCCAGCATTTT. This codes for CASSAGQIYQPQHF. The variable domain in full, completed from reference TRBV7-2 and TRBJ1-5, reads GAGVSQSPSNKVTEKGKDVELRCDPISGHTALYWYRQSLGQGLEFLIYFQGNSAPDKSGLPSDRFSAERTGGSVSTLTIQRTQQEDSAVYLCASSAGQIYQPQHFGDGTRLSIL.